The 28 T cell receptor beta chains given below trace back to one sample, sequenced in a study of blood T cell repertoires in COVID-19. Repertoires were generated with immunoSEQ multiplex PCR, while TCRdb's copy carries only in-frame clones and drops some. The sample shows 90,000 or so clones, 86% of them seen only once. Sequences were obtained from peripheral blood. Receptors were obtained from a man aged 60 to 75 with acute or convalescent COVID-19.

In this sample, this clone turned up a few times. The V gene is TRBV2, the J gene TRBJ2-1; D possibly corresponds to TRBD2 (7 bases). The V gene's germline CDR1 is SNHLY and CDR2 FYNNEI. V was shortened by 4 bases and J by 6 bases, with 13 bases between the two germline ends. This CDR3 spans 14 amino acids. DNA for the CDR3: TGTGCCAGCAGTGGAGGGGGGGCCTTCAATGAGCAGTTCTTC. It translates to CASSGGGAFNEQFF.

The chain joins TRBV2 to TRBJ1-5; 7 bases match TRBD1. V was pared by 6 bases and J by 2 bases, with 7 bases of the junction left unmatched. The CDR3 has 15 residues. Germline V gene lookup returns CDR1 SNHLY and CDR2 FYNNEI. In DNA form, the CDR3 reads TGTGCCAGCAGGGAGGACAGGAATGGCAATCAGCCCCAGCATTTT. Translation: CASREDRNGNQPQHF.

The rearrangement links TRBV27 to TRBJ1-2; D may be TRBD1 (5 bases). Germline CDR1 MNHEY, CDR2 SMNVEV (reference sequence). The V gene lost 10 bases and the J gene lost 3 bases, with 15 bases spanning the gap. CDR3 size: 13 residues. Here the CDR3 DNA reads TGTGCCACGGGGGTGAGGGAGGACTATGGCTACACCTTC. This codes for CATGVREDYGYTF.

The gene calls are TRBV6-2 or TRBV6-3 and TRBJ2-7; 9 bases fit TRBD1. CDR3 length equals 14 residues. The V and J ends lost 5 bases and 6 bases, in that order; junction bases with no gene match: 8. Germline V gives CDR1 MNHEY, CDR2 SVGEGT. CDR3 sequence: CASSQPGQGREQYF. Here the CDR3 DNA reads TGTGCCAGCAGTCAACCTGGACAGGGGCGCGAGCAGTACTTC.

The rearrangement joins TRBV7-8 to TRBJ1-2, with no clear D. CDR1 and CDR2 (germline): SGHVS, FQNEAQ. V was clipped by 1 base and J by 7 bases, with 10 bases between them. This CDR3 has 13 residues. Here the CDR3 DNA reads TGTGCCAGCAGCTTAGGGAGGAAAGGTGGCTACACCTTC. It yields the protein CASSLGRKGGYTF.

V usage is TRBV28 and J usage is TRBJ1-2; D perhaps matches TRBD1 (5 bases). Germline V CDR1 and CDR2: MDHEN, SYDVKM. V was clipped by 6 bases and J by 4 bases, with 18 bases between them. The CDR3 consists of 15 residues. CDR3 region: CASRGGVATGYGYTF. In nucleotides, the CDR3 is TGTGCCAGCAGGGGTGGAGTAGCTACAGGCTATGGCTACACCTTC.

The rearrangement joins TRBV6-1 to TRBJ1-2; no clear D gene. Germline CDR1 is MNHNS and CDR2 is SASEGT. V lost 1 base, J lost 0 bases, and 12 bases lay in between. The CDR3 is 16 amino acids. CDR3 region: CASSEVNSRTNYGYTF. The DNA for the CDR3 is TGTGCCAGCAGTGAAGTGAACAGTCGGACTAACTATGGCTACACCTTC.

This clone was found once. The chain employs TRBV5-5 and TRBJ1-2; D perhaps matches TRBD1 (5 bases). The length of the CDR3 is 14 residues. Trimming stripped 1 base from V and 6 bases from J, with 13 bases between. Germline values: CDR1 SGHKS, CDR2 YYEKEE (reference sequence). CDR3 sequence: CASSLPWQGNGYTF. The CDR3 region has the DNA TGTGCCAGCAGCTTGCCTTGGCAGGGAAATGGCTACACCTTC.

The chain couples TRBV12-3 or TRBV12-4 to TRBJ1-6; unclear D gene. V dropped 3 bases and J dropped 10 bases, with 10 bases sitting between them. The CDR3 length is 13 residues. The CDR3 region is CASSFSSSSPLHF. CDR3 coding DNA: TGTGCCAGCAGTTTTTCGTCTTCCTCACCCCTCCACTTT.

As regards this clone: At one end the junction does not follow the germline gene, possibly because of a read error. The chain couples TRBV19 to TRBJ2-1, with 10 bases matching TRBD2. The CDR3 is 17 amino acids. Germline-derived CDR1 and CDR2 are LNHDA and SQIVND (reference sequence). CDR3: CASKGSGRAISHNEQFF. CDR3 bases: TGTGCCAGTAAAGGGAGCGGGAGGGCCATCTCCCACAATGAGCAGTTCTTC.

V is TRBV6-5 and J is TRBJ2-7; D not resolved. The CDR3 sequence is 14 residues long. Germline values: CDR1 MNHEY, CDR2 SVGAGI. V lost 0 bases and J 3 bases, leaving 9 bases between the germline ends. The CDR3 region is CASSYSKQNYEQYF. The CDR3, as DNA: TGTGCCAGCAGTTACTCGAAACAGAACTACGAGCAGTACTTC.

This chain joins TRBV2 and TRBJ1-1, with TRBD1 as a possible D gene (5 bases). Germline V gene lookup returns CDR1 SNHLY and CDR2 FYNNEI. The CDR3 has 14 amino acids. V shed 2 bases and J shed 1 base, with 8 bases lying between them. DNA of the CDR3: TGTGCCAGCAGTGAATTGGGGGGGAACACTGAAGCTTTCTTT. This translates into CASSELGGNTEAFF.

V is TRBV19 and J is TRBJ1-1; a weak D match, TRBD1 (5 bases). This CDR3 is 14 amino acids long. Germline CDR1 is LNHDA and CDR2 is SQIVND (reference sequence). Trimming removed 3 bases from V and 5 bases from J, with 13 bases in between. DNA for the CDR3: TGTGCCAGTAGTATCGGGGGGAGCCAGACTGAAGCTTTCTTT. Its protein product is CASSIGGSQTEAFF.

This clone was recorded only once. The chain employs TRBV30 and TRBJ1-6, with 7 bases aligning to TRBD1. After removal of 3 bases from V and 14 bases from J, the junction contained 13 bases not matched to a gene. Germline V gene sequence: CDR1 GTSNPN, CDR2 SVGIG (reference sequence). This CDR3 is built from 14 residues. CDR3 protein: CAWSPSGQPRTLHF. The CDR3 DNA reads TGTGCCTGGAGCCCATCGGGACAGCCGAGGACCCTCCACTTT.

The rearrangement uses TRBV5-1 and TRBJ2-5; TRBD1 matches at 7 bases. CDR1 and CDR2 (germline): SGHRS, YFSETQ. V trimming: 3 bases; J trimming: 1 base; junction bases outside the gene matches: 6. This CDR3 spans 15 amino acids. CDR3 in amino acids: CASSSQTGSQETQYF. CDR3 DNA: TGCGCCAGCAGCTCGCAGACAGGGAGCCAAGAGACCCAGTACTTC.

The chain has TRBV18 and TRBJ1-5, with TRBD1 identical over 7 bases. The CDR3 loop spans 14 amino acids. CDR1 and CDR2 (germline): KGHSH, LQKENI. J was trimmed by 7 bases and V by 2 bases; bases with no gene match: 5. In DNA form, the CDR3 reads TGTGCCAGCTCACCATCAGGGGGGCGCCAGCCCCAGCATTTT. As protein: CASSPSGGRQPQHF.

V and J are TRBV11-2 and TRBJ2-1; TRBD1 aligns across 9 bases. Per the germline V gene, CDR1 is SGHAT and CDR2 is FQNNGV. The CDR3 runs 15 residues. Trimming at V came to 5 bases and at J to 9 bases, leaving 11 bases not matched to a gene. CDR3 in amino acids: CASSPDRGLSGEQFF. The CDR3 DNA reads TGTGCCAGCAGCCCGGACAGGGGACTATCCGGTGAGCAGTTCTTC.

The rearrangement joins TRBV19 to TRBJ1-2; 7 bases are shared with TRBD1. In germline, CDR1 is LNHDA, CDR2 SQIVND (reference sequence). Trimming cost V 5 bases and J 3 bases; bases outside gene matches: 9. The CDR3 runs 15 residues. The chain's CDR3 is CASSPRDRVHYGYTF. The CDR3 coding sequence is TGTGCCAGTAGTCCCAGGGACAGAGTTCACTATGGCTACACCTTC.

The rearrangement joins TRBV19 to TRBJ1-2; D call uncertain. The CDR3 is 12 amino acids. Trimming pared 6 bases from V and 4 bases from J, leaving 9 bases between. CDR1 and CDR2 from the germline V gene are LNHDA and SQIVND (reference sequence). In DNA form, the CDR3 reads TGTGCCAGTAGGAACGGAGGCTATGGCTACACCTTC. Translated, it gives CASRNGGYGYTF.

The chain recombines TRBV6-1 with TRBJ1-2, with 9 bases aligning to TRBD1. The trim removed 5 bases at V and 4 bases at J, leaving 8 bases unmatched. CDR3 length: 15 residues. Germline CDR1 reads MNHNS; CDR2 reads SASEGT. The CDR3 spells CASSLRQGGTYGYTF. The CDR3 bases are TGTGCCAGCAGTTTACGACAGGGGGGTACCTATGGCTACACCTTC.

This chain connects TRBV3-1 (or the pseudogene TRBV3-2) to TRBJ2-5; possible D gene TRBD1, 5 bases. CDR1 is LGHDT and CDR2 is YNNKEL in the germline V gene (reference sequence). The CDR3 loop spans 16 amino acids. Trimming stripped 0 bases from V and 5 bases from J, with 16 bases between. The CDR3 sequence is CASSQDWQGRSETQYF. The CDR3 bases are TGTGCCAGCAGCCAAGATTGGCAGGGTAGATCGGAGACCCAGTACTTC.

This chain uses TRBV4-1 with TRBJ2-1; D gene ambiguous. V was trimmed by 10 bases and J by 2 bases, leaving 15 bases between them. Germline values: CDR1 MGHRA, CDR2 YSYEKL. The CDR3 is made up of 14 amino acids. The CDR3 coding sequence is TGCGCCATTCCCATCAAAGGAGCCTACAATGAGCAGTTCTTC. Translation gives CAIPIKGAYNEQFF.

J is TRBJ2-1 and V is TRBV9; 10 nucleotides match TRBD2. Germline values: CDR1 SGDLS, CDR2 YYNGEE. Trimming took 6 bases from V and 0 from J; bases not matched to a gene: 0. This CDR3 has 14 residues. The CDR3, as DNA: TGTGCCAGCAAGCGGGAGGGCTCCTACAATGAGCAGTTCTTC. Translation gives CASKREGSYNEQFF. The full variable domain, its missing parts supplied by reference TRBV9 and TRBJ2-1, is DSGVTQTPKHLITATGQRVTLRCSPRSGDLSVYWYQQSLDQGLQFLIQYYNGEERAKGNILERFSAQQFPDLHSELNLSSLELGDSALYFCASKREGSYNEQFFGPGTRLTVL.

The V and J genes are TRBV4-3 and TRBJ1-2, with D maybe TRBD1 (5 bases). CDR3 length equals 14 residues. CDR1 is LGHNA, CDR2 YSLEER, per germline. V was clipped by 0 bases and J by 7 bases, with 12 bases between them. This CDR3 reads CASSQDARASGYTF. The CDR3 coding sequence is TGCGCCAGCAGCCAAGACGCCAGGGCGAGTGGCTACACCTTC.

This chain joins TRBV7-9 and TRBJ1-2; 10 positions agree with TRBD1. V gave up 5 bases and J gave up 6 bases; unmatched junction bases: 15. Germline CDR1 and CDR2: SEHNR and FQNEAQ (reference sequence). The CDR3 is made up of 17 amino acids. CDR3 in DNA: TGTGCCAGCAGCCCAATAGGGACAGGGGAAAGATCCGATGGCTACACCTTC. Its translation is CASSPIGTGERSDGYTF.

V gene TRBV19 combines with J gene TRBJ2-7; 7 nucleotides match TRBD2. The V segment lost 5 bases and the J segment 4 bases; nucleotides outside the gene matches: 5. Per germline, CDR1 LNHDA and CDR2 SQIVND (reference sequence). CDR3 length: 13 residues. The CDR3 nucleotides are TGTGCCAGTAGTGCGGCGGGAGAATACGAGCAGTACTTC. Residues: CASSAAGEYEQYF. Together with reference TRBV19 and TRBJ2-7, the CDR3 gives the full variable domain: DGGITQSPKYLFRKEGQNVTLSCEQNLNHDAMYWYRQDPGQGLRLIYYSQIVNDFQKGDIAEGYSVSREKKESFPLTVTSAQKNPTAFYLCASSAAGEYEQYFGPGTRLTVT.

The V gene is TRBV6-5, the J gene TRBJ1-3; TRBD1 matches at 7 bases. The CDR3 spans 15 residues. The junction had 9 bases not matched to a gene; V was cut back by 6 bases and J by 4 bases. Germline lookup yields CDR1 MNHEY and CDR2 SVGAGI. The CDR3 DNA follows: TGTGCCAGCAGACCAACAGGGGTGGTCGGAAACACCATATATTTT. Translated, it gives CASRPTGVVGNTIYF.

The chain recombines TRBV6-2 or TRBV6-3 with TRBJ2-3; 10 nucleotides match TRBD2. The CDR3 covers 15 residues. Germline CDR1 and CDR2: MNHEY and SVGEGT. V shed 6 bases and J 4 bases; nucleotides not matched to a gene: 7. The CDR3, as DNA: TGTGCCAGCAGCACTAGCGGGGCGTCAGCAGATACGCAGTATTTT. Amino acids: CASSTSGASADTQYF.